The subject of this entry is one T cell receptor (beta chain). What it recognizes is unknown. The data derive from a study of a mutant IDH1 vaccine in newly diagnosed glioma. Study in general: The treated population exhibited a male proportion of roughly 62%, a female proportion of around 40%, and a mean age of around 40 years. Former treatment meant radiotherapy, temozolomide, or both; the majority had gotten both. Study-level points and caveats: It seemed that pseudoprogression was not linked to changes in the top peripheral T cell clonotypes.

This CDR3 has 13 residues. Between the trimmed V and J ends, which lost 7 bases and 4 bases, there was a span of 13 bases. Germline CDR1 is LGHNT and CDR2 is FRNRAP. The time point is: week 23, last vaccination. The vaccine gave 300 ug of a 20-mer mutant IDH1 peptide subcutaneously per dose. Assay: immunoSEQ multiplex PCR; the TCRdb copy retains only in-frame clones and omits some. The repertoire holds under 14,000 clones, with more than 70% as singletons. The genes are TRBV12-5 and TRBJ1-1; D remains ambiguous. The source material was PBMCs, sampled from a glioma patient whose treatment included an IDH1 peptide vaccine. The sequence was obtained from a woman in her forties with glioma. Some clones in this sample may be carry-over from other donors' samples. The CDR3 spells CASEADRCTEAFF. The CDR3 DNA reads TGTGCTAGTGAGGCCGATCGGTGCACTGAAGCTTTCTTT.